Listed below are T cell receptor beta chains from one sample, sequenced in a study of monozygotic twins with inflammatory bowel disease. TCRdb re-called the 5' RACE reads and shows each CDR3 protein once, DNA omitted. The data include roughly 320,000 distinct CDR3 sequences; the top ten clones carry 5.6%. Sequencing input: blood. The receptors originated from a human donor with ulcerative colitis or Crohn's disease, or a healthy co-twin of an affected twin (not recorded which). The CDR3 runs from the conserved cysteine through the conserved F or W.

V gene: TRBV5-1
J gene: TRBJ1-6
CDR3 protein: CASSLLDRGNSPLHF

V gene: TRBV6-2/TRBV6-3
J gene: TRBJ2-5
CDR3 protein: CASSYSLAWAGETQYF

V gene: TRBV12-3/TRBV12-4
J gene: TRBJ1-5
CDR3 protein: CASSFRLQGNQPQHF

V gene: TRBV4-3
J gene: TRBJ1-2
CDR3 protein: CASSHLGRDRVGGYTF

V gene: TRBV19
J gene: TRBJ2-4
CDR3 protein: CASSISRAEDIQYF

V gene: TRBV24-1
J gene: TRBJ1-2
CDR3 protein: CATSQGQGAGYTF

V gene: TRBV28
J gene: TRBJ2-7
CDR3 protein: CASSYRGSLSYEQYF

V gene: TRBV18
J gene: TRBJ2-1
CDR3 protein: CASSLWTGDLGEQSF

V gene: TRBV20-1
J gene: TRBJ2-6
CDR3 protein: CSAPDSVLSGANVLTF

V gene: TRBV27
J gene: TRBJ1-2
CDR3 protein: CASALTGTVPSNYGYTF

V gene: TRBV5-1
J gene: TRBJ2-7
CDR3 protein: CASSLGTGESNYEQYF